The 21 T cell receptor beta chains presented below share a single source sample, sequenced in a study of blood T cell repertoires in COVID-19. Assay: immunoSEQ multiplex PCR; the TCRdb copy retains only in-frame clones and omits some. The sample carries roughly 180,000 clones, 80% to 90% recorded once. What was sequenced was peripheral blood. These receptors all stem from a man aged 55 to 70 with acute or convalescent COVID-19.

Comment on this clone: The junction does not match germline at one end; this may be a read error. The V gene is TRBV29-1, the J gene TRBJ1-1; D perhaps matches TRBD1 (5 bases). Germline CDR1 reads SQVTM; CDR2 reads ANQGSEA. This CDR3 region has 9 residues. CDR3 DNA sequence: TGCAGCGTTGAGCCAGGGCGGATCTTT. It yields the protein CSVEPGRIF.

The chain carries TRBV3-1 (or the pseudogene TRBV3-2) and TRBJ1-4; no clear D gene. Germline assignment: CDR1 LGHDT and CDR2 YNNKEL (reference sequence). This CDR3 has 15 residues. Trimming removed 1 base at V and 10 bases at J, with 16 bases between. The CDR3 here is CASSQGGLWVGKLFF. The CDR3 DNA reads TGTGCCAGCAGCCAAGGAGGTTTATGGGTGGGAAAACTGTTTTTT.

The chain combines TRBV4-1 with TRBJ2-2; possibly TRBD2 for D (6 bases). The CDR3 has 13 residues. Trimming left V 4 bases short and J 9 bases short, with 12 bases between. CDR1 is MGHRA, CDR2 YSYEKL, per germline. The CDR3 spells CASSPGTSRELFF. Here the CDR3 DNA reads TGCGCCAGCAGCCCCGGGACTTCCCGGGAGCTGTTTTTT.

The V gene is TRBV7-9, the J gene TRBJ1-1, with a tentative D call TRBD1 (5 bases). The CDR3 length is 14 residues. In germline, CDR1 is SEHNR, CDR2 FQNEAQ (reference sequence). V shed 1 base and J shed 5 bases, with 11 bases lying between them. The CDR3 nucleotides read TGTGCCAGCAGCTTAGTGGGGGGACTGACTGAAGCTTTCTTT. Encoded protein: CASSLVGGLTEAFF.

The rearrangement uses TRBV24-1 and TRBJ2-1; 9 bases fit TRBD1. V gave up 4 bases and J gave up 8 bases; unmatched junction bases: 8. CDR3 length: 15 residues. Germline CDR1 KGHDR, CDR2 SFDVKD. CDR3 sequence: CATSDDRGKAHEQFF. CDR3 bases: TGTGCCACCAGTGACGACAGGGGGAAGGCACATGAGCAGTTCTTC.

V is TRBV6-5 and J is TRBJ2-7; 12 nucleotides agree with TRBD1. The junction had 8 bases not matched to a gene; V was cut back by 4 bases and J by 7 bases. Germline V lookup: CDR1 MNHEY, CDR2 SVGAGI. The CDR3 has 15 amino acids. CDR3 protein: CASSSPGQGAWEQYF. The DNA for the CDR3 is TGTGCCAGCAGTTCGCCGGGACAGGGGGCGTGGGAGCAGTACTTC.

The chain has TRBV2 and TRBJ2-7; TRBD2 is a possible D gene (6 bases). The V and J ends lost 3 bases and 6 bases respectively, with 9 bases between them. Looked up from germline, CDR1 is SNHLY and CDR2 is FYNNEI. The CDR3 extends over 12 amino acids. CDR3 sequence reads: CASSDGGGEQYF. Written as DNA, the CDR3 is TGTGCCAGCAGTGACGGGGGTGGCGAGCAGTACTTC.

The CDR3 DNA reads as TGTGCCAGCAGTTTAGAGGGGAACACTGAAGCTTTCTTT. This gives the protein CASSLEGNTEAFF. The chain couples TRBV6-5 to TRBJ1-1; D is uncertain. The germline V gene encodes CDR1 MNHEY and CDR2 SVGAGI. V was shortened by 4 bases and J by 1 base, with 7 bases between the two germline ends. The CDR3 runs 13 residues.

The CDR3 loop reads CASSLFSRGAGELFF. DNA for the CDR3: TGTGCCAGCAGTTTGTTCAGTCGGGGGGCCGGGGAGCTGTTTTTT. The J gene is TRBJ2-2, the V gene TRBV28, with 7 bases matching TRBD2. The J segment lost 6 bases and the V segment lost 3 bases, leaving 7 bases of the junction unmatched. There are 15 residues in the CDR3. CDR1 is MDHEN and CDR2 is SYDVKM in the germline V gene.

The V and J genes are TRBV5-6 and TRBJ2-7; 7 bases align to TRBD2. CDR3 length: 15 residues. CDR1 SGHDT and CDR2 YYEEEE come from the germline V gene. The V and J ends lost 4 bases and 6 bases, in that order; junction bases with no gene match: 13. CDR3 DNA: TGTGCCAGCAGCCCCACTGGGGGGGAGGCGGGCGAGCAGTACTTC. Translating it yields CASSPTGGEAGEQYF.

The count of this clone is one. The chain employs TRBV19 and TRBJ1-4; TRBD1 matches 8 bases. Germline V gene data show CDR1 as LNHDA and CDR2 as SQIVND (reference sequence). Trimming removed 3 bases from V and 6 bases from J; junction bases left unmatched: 3. This CDR3 contains 14 residues. The CDR3 reads CASSMGQDHEKLFF. DNA of the CDR3: TGTGCCAGTAGTATGGGACAGGACCATGAAAAACTGTTTTTT.

The chain has TRBV28 and TRBJ2-1, with 8 positions matching TRBD2. Germline V gene lookup returns CDR1 MDHEN and CDR2 SYDVKM. J gave up 13 bases and V 2 bases, and 10 bases lay outside the gene matches. This CDR3 comprises 14 residues. The CDR3 loop is CASSLGSGIRFQFF. The DNA of the CDR3 is TGTGCCAGCAGTTTAGGTAGCGGGATACGTTTCCAGTTCTTC. The variable domain in full, completed from reference TRBV28 and TRBJ2-1, reads DVKVTQSSRYLVKRTGEKVFLECVQDMDHENMFWYRQDPGLGLRLIYFSYDVKMKEKGDIPEGYSVSREKKERFSLILESASTNQTSMYLCASSLGSGIRFQFFGPGTRLTVL.

The chain uses TRBV7-6 and TRBJ2-5; 7 positions agree with TRBD1. Per the germline V gene, CDR1 is SGHVS and CDR2 is FNYEAQ. CDR3 length: 14 residues. The J segment lost 2 bases and the V segment lost 3 bases, leaving 3 bases of the junction unmatched. The chain's CDR3 is CASSFGTEQETQYF. As DNA, the CDR3 is TGTGCCAGCAGCTTCGGGACAGAACAAGAGACCCAGTACTTC.

The J gene is TRBJ1-1, the V gene TRBV5-4; TRBD1 aligns across 7 bases. V was pared by 3 bases and J by 0 bases, with 5 bases of the junction left unmatched. Germline loops: CDR1 SGHNT, CDR2 YYREEE (reference sequence). The length of the CDR3 is 15 residues. The CDR3 protein is CASSWTGTVNTEAFF. CDR3 bases: TGTGCCAGCAGCTGGACCGGGACAGTGAACACTGAAGCTTTCTTT.

The CDR3 DNA reads as TGTGCCAGCAGTTACGGTTCTACTTACGAGCAGTACTTC. Translating it yields CASSYGSTYEQYF. The chain employs TRBV6-2 or TRBV6-3 and TRBJ2-7; D ambiguous. The CDR3 extends over 13 amino acids. Germline V gene sequence: CDR1 MNHEY, CDR2 SVGEGT. Trimming shortened V by 2 bases and J by 4 bases, and 9 bases separated the two germline ends.

The chain uses TRBV30 and TRBJ1-4; D gene ambiguous. Germline CDR1 is GTSNPN and CDR2 is SVGIG (reference sequence). V lost 1 base and J 1 base, leaving 7 bases between the germline ends. The CDR3 covers 14 residues. The DNA of the CDR3 is TGTGCCTGGAGTGACGGAGGAACTAATGAAAAACTGTTTTTT. This encodes CAWSDGGTNEKLFF.

The count of this clone is one. This chain's CDR3 is CASSLGRTSGSLATYEQYF. The CDR3 nucleotides are TGTGCCAGCAGCTTAGGGAGGACTAGCGGGAGTCTCGCTACCTACGAGCAGTACTTC. The chain has TRBV11-2 and TRBJ2-7; 13 bases are shared with TRBD2. The ends lost 1 base at V and 2 bases at J; junction bases unmatched: 11. The CDR3 extends over 19 amino acids. Per the germline V gene, CDR1 is SGHAT and CDR2 is FQNNGV.

V and J are TRBV28 and TRBJ2-7, with TRBD1 identical over 10 bases. Germline loops: CDR1 MDHEN, CDR2 SYDVKM. The CDR3 has 13 residues. CDR3: CAVRGQGGYEQYF. The CDR3 DNA reads TGTGCTGTCAGAGGACAGGGGGGCTACGAGCAGTACTTC.

The chain carries TRBV7-9 and TRBJ1-5; D uncertain. This CDR3 contains 13 residues. V was cut by 5 bases and J by 2 bases, with 7 bases left in between. The germline V gene has CDR1 SEHNR and CDR2 FQNEAQ (reference sequence). CDR3 bases: TGTGCCAGCAGCCTCCAGGGCAATCAGCCCCAGCATTTT. Translated: CASSLQGNQPQHF.

The CDR3: CASNELGQGMSGANVLTF. CDR3 in DNA: TGTGCCAGCAACGAACTGGGACAGGGGATGTCTGGGGCCAACGTCCTGACTTTC. The J gene is TRBJ2-6, the V gene TRBV28; 10 bases match TRBD1. J gave up 1 base and V 7 bases, and 10 bases lay outside the gene matches. Looked up from germline, CDR1 is MDHEN and CDR2 is SYDVKM. The CDR3 totals 18 residues.

The chain carries TRBV7-9 and TRBJ2-2; no clear D. The V end was cut by 1 base, the J end by 1 base, with 19 bases between. CDR1 is SEHNR and CDR2 is FQNEAQ in the germline V gene (reference sequence). The CDR3 sequence is 19 residues long. The CDR3 spells CASSLGADGAKENTGELFF. DNA of the CDR3: TGTGCCAGCAGCTTAGGAGCAGACGGAGCAAAGGAGAACACCGGGGAGCTGTTTTTT.